This TCR beta chain was sequenced for a study of cytomegalovirus exposure and HLA in healthy donors. The protocol was immunoSEQ multiplex PCR, while the TCRdb copy is restricted to in-frame clones and leaves out a portion. There are about 240,000 clones in the sample; 86% occur only once, and about 1.2% lies in the top ten. This clone was counted once. Trimming pared 0 bases from V and 0 bases from J, leaving 15 bases between. The CDR3 has 19 amino acids. Germline values: CDR1 SNHLY, CDR2 FYNNEI. The V call is TRBV2, the J call TRBJ2-6; perhaps TRBD2 as D (5 bases). Source material: PBMCs. The origin of this receptor is a woman aged 25-40 years in good health and CMV-seropositive. The CDR3, as DNA: TGTGCCAGCAGTGAAGCCGGGGTCCGCCTCATCTCTGGGGCCAACGTCCTGACTTTC. Translating it yields CASSEAGVRLISGANVLTF.